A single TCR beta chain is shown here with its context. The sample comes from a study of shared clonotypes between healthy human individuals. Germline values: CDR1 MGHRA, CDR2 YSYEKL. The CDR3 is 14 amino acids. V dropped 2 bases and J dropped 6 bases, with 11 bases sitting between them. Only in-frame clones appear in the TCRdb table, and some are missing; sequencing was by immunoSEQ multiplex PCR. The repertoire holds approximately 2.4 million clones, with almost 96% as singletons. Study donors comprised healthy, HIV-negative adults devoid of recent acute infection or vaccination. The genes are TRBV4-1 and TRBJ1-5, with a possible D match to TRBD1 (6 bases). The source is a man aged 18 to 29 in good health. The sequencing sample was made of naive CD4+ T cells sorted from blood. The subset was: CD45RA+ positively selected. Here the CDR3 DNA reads TGCGCCAGCAGCCAACAGGGGATTGGTCAGCCCCAGCATTTT. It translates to CASSQQGIGQPQHF.